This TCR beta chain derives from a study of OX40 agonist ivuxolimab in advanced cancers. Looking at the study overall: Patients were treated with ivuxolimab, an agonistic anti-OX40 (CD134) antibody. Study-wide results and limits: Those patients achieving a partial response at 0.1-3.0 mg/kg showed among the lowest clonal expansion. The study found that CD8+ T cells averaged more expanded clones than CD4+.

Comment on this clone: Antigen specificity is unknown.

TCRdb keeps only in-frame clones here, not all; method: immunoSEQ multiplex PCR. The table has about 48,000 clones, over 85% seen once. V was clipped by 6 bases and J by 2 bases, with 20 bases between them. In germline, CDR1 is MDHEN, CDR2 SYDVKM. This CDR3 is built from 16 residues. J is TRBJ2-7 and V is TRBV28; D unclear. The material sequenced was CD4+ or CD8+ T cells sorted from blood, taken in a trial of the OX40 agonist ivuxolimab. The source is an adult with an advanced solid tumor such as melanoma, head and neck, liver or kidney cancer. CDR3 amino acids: CASRHFRYGLAYEQYF. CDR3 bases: TGTGCCAGCAGGCACTTTCGCTACGGGCTAGCCTACGAGCAGTACTTC.